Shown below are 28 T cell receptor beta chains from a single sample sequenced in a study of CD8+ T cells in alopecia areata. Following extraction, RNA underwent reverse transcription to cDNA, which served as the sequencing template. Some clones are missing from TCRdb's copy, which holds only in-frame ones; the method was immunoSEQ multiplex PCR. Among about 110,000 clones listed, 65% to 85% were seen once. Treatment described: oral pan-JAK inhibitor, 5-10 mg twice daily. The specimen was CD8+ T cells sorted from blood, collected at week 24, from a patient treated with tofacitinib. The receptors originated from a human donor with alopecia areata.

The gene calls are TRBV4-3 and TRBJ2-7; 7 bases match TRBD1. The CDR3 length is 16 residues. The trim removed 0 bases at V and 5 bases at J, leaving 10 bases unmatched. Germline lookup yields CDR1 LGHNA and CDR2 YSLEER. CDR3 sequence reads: CASSQDIQGQFNEQYF. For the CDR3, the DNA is TGCGCCAGCAGCCAAGATATACAGGGACAGTTCAACGAGCAGTACTTC.

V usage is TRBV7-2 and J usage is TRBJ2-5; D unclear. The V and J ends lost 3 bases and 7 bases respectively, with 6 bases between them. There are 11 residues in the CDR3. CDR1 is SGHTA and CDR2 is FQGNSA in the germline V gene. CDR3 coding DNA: TGTGCCAGCAGCTTTGGATGGACCCAGTACTTC. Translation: CASSFGWTQYF.

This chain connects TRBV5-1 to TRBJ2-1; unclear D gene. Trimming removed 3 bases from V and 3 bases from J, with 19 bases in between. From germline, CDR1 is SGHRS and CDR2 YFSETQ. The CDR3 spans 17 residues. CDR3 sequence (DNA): TGCGCCAGCAGCTCCTATTTCCCCGGGCCGTTCTACAATGAGCAGTTCTTC. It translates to CASSSYFPGPFYNEQFF. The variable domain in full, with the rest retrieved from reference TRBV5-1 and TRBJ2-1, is KAGVTQTPRYLIKTRGQQVTLSCSPISGHRSVSWYQQTPGQGLQFLFEYFSETQRNKGNFPGRFSGRQFSNSRSEMNVSTLELGDSALYLCASSSYFPGPFYNEQFFGPGTRLTVL.

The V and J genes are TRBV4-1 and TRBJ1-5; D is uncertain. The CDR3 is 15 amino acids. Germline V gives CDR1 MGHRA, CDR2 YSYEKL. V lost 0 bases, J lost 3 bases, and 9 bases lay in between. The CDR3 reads CASSQDPATNQPQHF. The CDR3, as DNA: TGCGCCAGCAGCCAAGATCCGGCAACCAATCAGCCCCAGCATTTT.

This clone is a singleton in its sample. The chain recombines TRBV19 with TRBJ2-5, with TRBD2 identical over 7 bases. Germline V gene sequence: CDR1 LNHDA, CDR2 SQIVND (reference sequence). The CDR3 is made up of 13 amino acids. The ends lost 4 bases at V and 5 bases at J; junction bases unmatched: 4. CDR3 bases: TGTGCCAGTAGTACTGTGGGGGGGGAGACCCAGTACTTC. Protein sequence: CASSTVGGETQYF.

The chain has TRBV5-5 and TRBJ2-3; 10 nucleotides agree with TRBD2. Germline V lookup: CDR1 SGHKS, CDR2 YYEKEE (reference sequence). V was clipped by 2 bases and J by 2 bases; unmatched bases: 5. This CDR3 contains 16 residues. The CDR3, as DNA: TGTGCCAGCAGCTTCGTAGCGGGGGGACCCACAGATACGCAGTATTTT. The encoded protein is CASSFVAGGPTDTQYF.

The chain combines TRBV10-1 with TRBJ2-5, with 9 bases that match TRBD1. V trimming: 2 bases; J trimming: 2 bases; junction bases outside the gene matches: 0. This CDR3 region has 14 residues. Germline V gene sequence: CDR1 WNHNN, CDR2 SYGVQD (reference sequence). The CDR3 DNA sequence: TGCGCCAGCAGTGAGGGACAGGGGCAAGAGACCCAGTACTTC. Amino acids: CASSEGQGQETQYF.

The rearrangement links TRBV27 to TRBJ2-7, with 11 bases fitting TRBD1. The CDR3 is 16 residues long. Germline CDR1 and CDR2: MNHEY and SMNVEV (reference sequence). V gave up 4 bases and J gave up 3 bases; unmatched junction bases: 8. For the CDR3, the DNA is TGTGCCAGCAGTTCCGCACCCGGGACAGGGGGCTACGAGCAGTACTTC. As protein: CASSSAPGTGGYEQYF.

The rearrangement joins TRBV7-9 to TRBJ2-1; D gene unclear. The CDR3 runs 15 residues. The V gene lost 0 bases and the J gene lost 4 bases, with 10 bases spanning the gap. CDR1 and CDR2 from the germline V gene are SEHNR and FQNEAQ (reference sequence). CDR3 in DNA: TGTGCCAGCAGCTTAGCCGTAGGGATTTACAATGAGCAGTTCTTC. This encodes CASSLAVGIYNEQFF.

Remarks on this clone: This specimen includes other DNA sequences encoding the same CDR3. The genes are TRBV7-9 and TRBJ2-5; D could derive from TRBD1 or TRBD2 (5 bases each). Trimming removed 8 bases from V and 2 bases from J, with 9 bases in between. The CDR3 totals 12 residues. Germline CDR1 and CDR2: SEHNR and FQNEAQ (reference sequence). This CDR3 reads CASEGLQETQYF. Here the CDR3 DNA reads TGTGCCAGCGAGGGGCTTCAAGAGACCCAGTACTTC.

CDR3: CASSYSGETQYF. The CDR3 coding sequence is TGTGCCAGCAGTTACTCGGGGGAGACCCAGTACTTC. The chain combines TRBV6-5 with TRBJ2-5; no clear D gene. CDR1 is MNHEY and CDR2 is SVGAGI in the germline V gene. Trimming shortened V by 0 bases and J by 5 bases, and 4 bases separated the two germline ends. CDR3 length: 12 amino acids.

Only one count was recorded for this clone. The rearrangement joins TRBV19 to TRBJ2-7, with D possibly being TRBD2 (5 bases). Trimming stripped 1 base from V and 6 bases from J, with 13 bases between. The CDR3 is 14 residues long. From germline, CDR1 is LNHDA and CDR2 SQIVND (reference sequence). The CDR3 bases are TGTGCCAGTAGTATAGGTCCGGGGAAAGGCGAGCAGTACTTC. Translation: CASSIGPGKGEQYF.

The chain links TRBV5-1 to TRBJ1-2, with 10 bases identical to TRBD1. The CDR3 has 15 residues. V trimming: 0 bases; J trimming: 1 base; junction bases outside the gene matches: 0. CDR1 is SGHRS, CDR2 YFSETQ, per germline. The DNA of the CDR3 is TGCGCCAGCAGCTTGGGGGACAGGGGTAACTATGGCTACACCTTC. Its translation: CASSLGDRGNYGYTF.

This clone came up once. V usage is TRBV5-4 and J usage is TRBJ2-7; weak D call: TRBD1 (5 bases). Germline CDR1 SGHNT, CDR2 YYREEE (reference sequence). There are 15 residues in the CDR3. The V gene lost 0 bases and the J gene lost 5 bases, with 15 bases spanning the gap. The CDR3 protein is CASSLAPRGQNEQYF. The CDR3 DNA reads TGTGCCAGCAGCTTGGCGCCAAGGGGCCAAAACGAGCAGTACTTC.

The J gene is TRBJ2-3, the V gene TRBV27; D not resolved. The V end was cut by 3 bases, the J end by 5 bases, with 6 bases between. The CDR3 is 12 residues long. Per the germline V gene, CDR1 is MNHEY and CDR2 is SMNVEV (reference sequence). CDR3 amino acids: CASSLVGDTQYF. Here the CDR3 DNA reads TGTGCCAGCAGTTTGGTAGGAGATACGCAGTATTTT.

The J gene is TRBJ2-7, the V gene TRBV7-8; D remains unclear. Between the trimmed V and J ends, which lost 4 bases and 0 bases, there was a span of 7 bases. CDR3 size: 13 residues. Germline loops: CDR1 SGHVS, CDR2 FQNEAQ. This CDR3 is CASSSPSSYEQYF. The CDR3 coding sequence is TGTGCCAGCAGCTCGCCAAGCTCCTACGAGCAGTACTTC.

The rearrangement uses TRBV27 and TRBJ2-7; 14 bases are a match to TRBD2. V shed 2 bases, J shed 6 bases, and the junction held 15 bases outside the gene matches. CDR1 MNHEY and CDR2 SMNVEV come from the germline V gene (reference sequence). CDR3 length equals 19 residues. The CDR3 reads CASSLRGTSGGPGALEQYF. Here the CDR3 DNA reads TGTGCCAGCAGTTTACGAGGGACTAGCGGGGGACCCGGGGCTCTCGAGCAGTACTTC.

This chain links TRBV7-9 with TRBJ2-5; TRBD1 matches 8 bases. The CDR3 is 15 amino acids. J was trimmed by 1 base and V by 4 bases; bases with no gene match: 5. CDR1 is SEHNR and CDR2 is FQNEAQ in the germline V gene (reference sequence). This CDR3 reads CASSSRTGSQETQYF. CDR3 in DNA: TGTGCCAGCAGCTCCCGGACAGGGAGCCAAGAGACCCAGTACTTC.

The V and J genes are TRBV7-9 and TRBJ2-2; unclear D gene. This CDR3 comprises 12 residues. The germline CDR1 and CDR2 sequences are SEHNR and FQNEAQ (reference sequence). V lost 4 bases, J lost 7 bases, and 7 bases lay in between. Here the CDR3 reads CASSSTSGELFF. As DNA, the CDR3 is TGTGCCAGCAGCTCAACCAGCGGGGAGCTGTTTTTT.

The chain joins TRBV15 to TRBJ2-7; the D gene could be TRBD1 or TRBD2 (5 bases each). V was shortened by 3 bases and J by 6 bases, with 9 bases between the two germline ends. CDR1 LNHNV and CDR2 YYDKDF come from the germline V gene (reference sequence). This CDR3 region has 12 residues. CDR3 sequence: CATSSGTFEQYF. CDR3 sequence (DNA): TGTGCCACCAGCAGCGGGACCTTCGAGCAGTACTTC.

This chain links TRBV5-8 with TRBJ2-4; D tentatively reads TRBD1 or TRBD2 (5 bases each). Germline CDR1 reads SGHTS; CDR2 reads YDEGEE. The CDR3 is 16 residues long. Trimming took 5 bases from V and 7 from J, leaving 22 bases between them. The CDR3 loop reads CASSSGTVLGGNIQYF. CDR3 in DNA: TGTGCCAGCAGTTCCGGGACCGTCTTGGGTGGGAACATTCAGTACTTC.

Written as DNA, the CDR3 is TGCGCCAGCAGCCAAGACATAACGAACCAAGAGACCCAGTACTTC. Translating gives CASSQDITNQETQYF. V and J are TRBV4-3 and TRBJ2-5; D ambiguous. The CDR3 runs 15 residues. Trimming stripped 0 bases from V and 0 bases from J, with 8 bases between. Germline loops: CDR1 LGHNA, CDR2 YSLEER.

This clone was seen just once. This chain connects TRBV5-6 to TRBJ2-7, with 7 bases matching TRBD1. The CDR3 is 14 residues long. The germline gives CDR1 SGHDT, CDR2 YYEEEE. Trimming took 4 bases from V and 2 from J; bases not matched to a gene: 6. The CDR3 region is CASSPRGRPYEQYF. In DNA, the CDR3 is TGTGCCAGCAGCCCTAGGGGGCGGCCCTACGAGCAGTACTTC.

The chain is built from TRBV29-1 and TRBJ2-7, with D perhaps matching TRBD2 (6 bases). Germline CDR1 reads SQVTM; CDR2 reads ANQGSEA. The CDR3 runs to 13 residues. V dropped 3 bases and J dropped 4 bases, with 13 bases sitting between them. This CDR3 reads CSVELEAGYEQYF. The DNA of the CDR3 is TGCAGCGTTGAGCTCGAGGCGGGGTACGAGCAGTACTTC.

In DNA, the CDR3 is TGTGCCACCAGCAGCCCTACAGGGGCTCCCTACGAGCAGTACTTC. Amino acids: CATSSPTGAPYEQYF. V is TRBV15 and J is TRBJ2-7, with 7 bases lining up with TRBD1. Trimming removed 3 bases from V and 2 bases from J; junction bases left unmatched: 7. The CDR3 has 15 residues. Germline loops: CDR1 LNHNV, CDR2 YYDKDF (reference sequence).

The CDR3 loop reads CAWSGPGANVLTF. CDR3 nucleotides: TGTGCCTGGAGTGGACCCGGGGCCAACGTCCTGACTTTC. The V and J genes are TRBV30 and TRBJ2-6; no definite D call. CDR1 and CDR2 (germline): GTSNPN, SVGIG (reference sequence). Trimming took 1 base from V and 4 from J, leaving 5 bases between them. CDR3 length: 13 residues.

The CDR3 protein is CASSYRRNNQPQHF. The CDR3 nucleotides are TGTGCCAGCAGTTACAGACGGAACAATCAGCCCCAGCATTTT. The J gene is TRBJ1-5, the V gene TRBV6-5; no reliable D call. Trimming left V 2 bases short and J 3 bases short, with 8 bases between. The CDR3 totals 14 residues. The germline CDR1 and CDR2 sequences are MNHEY and SVGAGI.

The CDR3 DNA is TGTGCCAGCAGAATGGACGCATATAGCAATCAGCCCCAGCATTTT. Encoded protein: CASRMDAYSNQPQHF. This chain joins TRBV6-5 and TRBJ1-5; D uncertain. Between the trimmed V and J ends, which lost 6 bases and 0 bases, there was a span of 12 bases. CDR3 length: 15 amino acids. Looked up from germline, CDR1 is MNHEY and CDR2 is SVGAGI.